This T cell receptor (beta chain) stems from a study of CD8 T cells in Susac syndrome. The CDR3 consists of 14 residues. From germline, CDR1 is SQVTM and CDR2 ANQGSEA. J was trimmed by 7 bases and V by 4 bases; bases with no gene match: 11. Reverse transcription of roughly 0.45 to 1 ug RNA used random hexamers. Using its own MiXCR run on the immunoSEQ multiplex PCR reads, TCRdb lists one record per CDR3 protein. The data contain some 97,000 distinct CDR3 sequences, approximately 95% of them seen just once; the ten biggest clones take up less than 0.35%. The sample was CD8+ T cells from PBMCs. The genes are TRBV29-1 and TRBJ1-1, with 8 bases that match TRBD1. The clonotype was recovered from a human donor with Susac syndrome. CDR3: CSVVQGTGGFEAFF. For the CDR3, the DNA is TGCAGCGTTGTTCAAGGGACAGGTGGATTTGAAGCTTTCTTT.